These 22 T cell receptor beta chains share one sample of origin, sequenced in a study of blood T cell repertoires in COVID-19. Here immunoSEQ multiplex PCR was the method, and the copy in TCRdb shows in-frame clones only, minus some. Among approximately 200,000 clones listed, roughly 87% were seen once. Sequencing used PBMCs or T cells enriched from blood (not recorded which). These receptor sequences come from a man aged 30 to 39 in a cohort exposed to, infected with or recovered from COVID-19 (not recorded which).

V usage is TRBV3-1 (or the pseudogene TRBV3-2) and J usage is TRBJ2-4; D perhaps matches TRBD2 (6 bases). CDR3 length: 15 amino acids. The germline V and J ends were trimmed by 1 base and 8 bases, with 15 bases remaining between them. Germline V lookup: CDR1 LGHDT, CDR2 YNNKEL (reference sequence). CDR3 amino acids: CASSQAGLGIDIQYF. For the CDR3, the DNA is TGTGCCAGCAGCCAAGCGGGACTGGGCATAGACATTCAGTACTTC.

As regards this clone: The sample carries other DNA sequences with the same CDR3. The CDR3 bases are TGTGCCACCAGTGCCCGACAGGGGGCCTATGGCTACACCTTC. Its translation: CATSARQGAYGYTF. The V call is TRBV24-1, the J call TRBJ1-2, with 10 bases lining up with TRBD1. V was pared by 5 bases and J by 4 bases, with 3 bases of the junction left unmatched. The CDR3 consists of 14 residues. Germline V CDR1 and CDR2: KGHDR, SFDVKD.

The chain links TRBV7-3 to TRBJ1-1, with D possibly matching TRBD1 (5 bases). Germline-derived CDR1 and CDR2 are SGHTA and FQGTGA. There are 15 residues in the CDR3. Trimming cost V 1 base and J 8 bases, with 17 bases left between them. The CDR3 coding sequence is TGTGCCAGCAGCTTAATGGGGCATCCGGGTCCAGAAGCTTTCTTT. This sequence encodes CASSLMGHPGPEAFF.

The rearrangement joins TRBV5-1 to TRBJ1-2, with D unclear. CDR3 length equals 14 residues. The germline CDR1 and CDR2 sequences are SGHRS and YFSETQ. Trimming shortened V by 0 bases and J by 7 bases, and 13 bases separated the two germline ends. The CDR3, as DNA: TGCGCCAGCAGCTTGGGGGCCCGGGCGGGTGGCTACACCTTC. Residues: CASSLGARAGGYTF.

The chain is built from TRBV9 and TRBJ1-2; D is ambiguous. The CDR3 has 11 residues. V dropped 4 bases and J dropped 6 bases, with 7 bases sitting between them. Germline V gives CDR1 SGDLS, CDR2 YYNGEE. The CDR3 DNA follows: TGTGCCAGCAGCTCCAGGAATGGCTACACCTTC. Its translation is CASSSRNGYTF. The whole variable domain, remainder taken from reference TRBV9 and TRBJ1-2, is DSGVTQTPKHLITATGQRVTLRCSPRSGDLSVYWYQQSLDQGLQFLIQYYNGEERAKGNILERFSAQQFPDLHSELNLSSLELGDSALYFCASSSRNGYTFGSGTRLTVV.

The chain employs TRBV19 and TRBJ1-4; D not certain. CDR1 is LNHDA, CDR2 SQIVND, per germline (reference sequence). The V end was cut by 3 bases, the J end by 8 bases, with 10 bases between. CDR3 length: 13 amino acids. The CDR3 is CASSIEGLEKLFF. CDR3 in DNA: TGTGCCAGTAGTATTGAGGGTCTGGAAAAACTGTTTTTT.

The rearrangement links TRBV19 to TRBJ1-1; 7 nucleotides agree with TRBD1. Looked up from germline, CDR1 is LNHDA and CDR2 is SQIVND (reference sequence). V lost 5 bases, J lost 1 base, and 4 bases stayed unmatched. There are 14 residues in the CDR3. The CDR3 sequence is CASSSWTGNTEAFF. The CDR3, as DNA: TGTGCCAGTAGTTCTTGGACAGGGAACACTGAAGCTTTCTTT.

The rearrangement uses TRBV19 and TRBJ1-1; D ambiguous. CDR3 length: 15 residues. Germline CDR1 reads LNHDA; CDR2 reads SQIVND (reference sequence). The V and J ends lost 10 bases and 4 bases respectively, with 22 bases between them. The CDR3 spells CATKSPSRGITEAFF. The CDR3 nucleotides read TGTGCCACTAAATCCCCATCTCGGGGAATCACTGAAGCTTTCTTT.

This chain joins TRBV7-8 and TRBJ1-5; TRBD1 aligns across 7 bases. With 5 bases clipped from V and 2 bases from J, the junction kept 9 bases outside the gene matches. The CDR3 sequence is 16 residues long. Germline V gives CDR1 SGHVS, CDR2 FQNEAQ. The DNA for the CDR3 is TGTGCCAGCAGCCCTCGTCGCGGACAGGGCAATCAGCCCCAGCATTTT. It specifies CASSPRRGQGNQPQHF.

CDR3 sequence reads: CASNQGLAGFGRGYNEQFF. DNA for the CDR3: TGTGCCAGTAATCAAGGACTAGCGGGATTTGGGCGCGGCTACAATGAGCAGTTCTTC. J is TRBJ2-1 and V is TRBV19, with 12 nucleotides matching TRBD2. The CDR3 runs 19 residues. J was trimmed by 3 bases and V by 7 bases; bases with no gene match: 16. Germline V gene lookup returns CDR1 LNHDA and CDR2 SQIVND (reference sequence).

The chain links TRBV12-5 to TRBJ1-3, with D hard to call. From germline, CDR1 is LGHNT and CDR2 FRNRAP. With 1 base removed from V and 3 bases from J, the gap between germline ends came to 13 bases. This CDR3 has 16 amino acids. The CDR3 nucleotides are TGTGCTAGTGGTTTGGAAATCCCCTACAGTGGAAACACCATATATTTT. This gives the protein CASGLEIPYSGNTIYF. The full variable domain, in which reference TRBV12-5 and TRBJ1-3 provide the parts outside the CDR3, is DARVTQTPRHKVTEMGQEVTMRCQPILGHNTVFWYRQTMMQGLELLAYFRNRAPLDDSGMPKDRFSAEMPDATLATLKIQPSEPRDSAVYFCASGLEIPYSGNTIYFGEGSWLTVV.

The chain combines TRBV4-3 with TRBJ1-3; a possible D gene is TRBD1 (6 bases). Looked up from germline, CDR1 is LGHNA and CDR2 is YSLEER. V dropped 0 bases and J dropped 3 bases, with 9 bases sitting between them. This CDR3 has 15 amino acids. The CDR3 here is CASSQDRTDGNTIYF. The CDR3 DNA reads as TGCGCCAGCAGCCAAGATCGGACAGATGGAAACACCATATATTTT.

The rearrangement uses TRBV28 and TRBJ2-3, with D perhaps TRBD1 (6 bases). With 6 bases removed from V and 1 base from J, the gap between germline ends came to 14 bases. The CDR3 has 15 amino acids. CDR1 is MDHEN and CDR2 is SYDVKM in the germline V gene. The CDR3 sequence is CASRSNRVGTDTQYF. CDR3 nucleotides: TGTGCCAGCAGATCGAACAGGGTAGGCACAGATACGCAGTATTTT.

V is TRBV27 and J is TRBJ2-5; D is perhaps TRBD2 (6 bases). This CDR3 has 20 amino acids. Trimming cost V 1 base and J 4 bases, with 28 bases left between them. The germline gives CDR1 MNHEY, CDR2 SMNVEV (reference sequence). The DNA of the CDR3 is TGTGCCAGCAGTTTATACGGCGTGACTGACGGGACTTGGGGGTTAGAGACCCAGTACTTC. Its protein is CASSLYGVTDGTWGLETQYF.

V usage is TRBV5-4 and J usage is TRBJ2-2; 9 nucleotides agree with TRBD2. The length of the CDR3 is 18 residues. CDR1 and CDR2 from the germline V gene are SGHNT and YYREEE (reference sequence). With 0 bases clipped from V and 0 bases from J, the junction kept 6 bases outside the gene matches. The CDR3 nucleotides are TGTGCCAGCAGCTTGGGGCTAGCGGGGACCGCGAACACCGGGGAGCTGTTTTTT. Its protein is CASSLGLAGTANTGELFF. Full variable domain (rest looked up from reference TRBV5-4 and TRBJ2-2): ETGVTQSPTHLIKTRGQQVTLRCSSQSGHNTVSWYQQALGQGPQFIFQYYREEENGRGNFPPRFSGLQFPNYSSELNVNALELDDSALYLCASSLGLAGTANTGELFFGEGSRLTVL.

This chain uses TRBV7-6 with TRBJ2-1; 13 bases are shared with TRBD2. Germline values: CDR1 SGHVS, CDR2 FNYEAQ. The CDR3 sequence is 16 residues long. The trim removed 3 bases at V and 6 bases at J, leaving 5 bases unmatched. The CDR3, as DNA: TGTGCCAGCAGCTTTGGACTAGCGGGAGTCGGCAATGAGCAGTTCTTC. It codes for CASSFGLAGVGNEQFF.

This clone was seen once. The rearrangement joins TRBV28 to TRBJ2-1, with a possible D match to TRBD2 (6 bases). The CDR3 is 15 amino acids. Per the germline V gene, CDR1 is MDHEN and CDR2 is SYDVKM. Trimming pared 3 bases from V and 2 bases from J, leaving 11 bases between. CDR3 nucleotides: TGTGCCAGCAGTTTGGGACTTCCTCCCTACAATGAGCAGTTCTTC. The encoded protein is CASSLGLPPYNEQFF.

V is TRBV13 and J is TRBJ2-2; TRBD2 is a possible D gene (5 bases). V was trimmed by 0 bases and J by 4 bases, leaving 9 bases between them. The CDR3 spans 15 residues. Per the germline V gene, CDR1 is PRHDT and CDR2 is FYEKMQ (reference sequence). The CDR3 here is CASSLGGAGTGELFF. The CDR3 DNA is TGTGCCAGCAGCTTAGGGGGCGCGGGCACCGGGGAGCTGTTTTTT.

This chain links TRBV3-1 (or the pseudogene TRBV3-2) with TRBJ2-7; 7 nucleotides match TRBD1. Germline assignment: CDR1 LGHDT and CDR2 YNNKEL (reference sequence). The V segment lost 4 bases and the J segment 4 bases; nucleotides outside the gene matches: 13. CDR3 length: 16 amino acids. The CDR3 here is CASSLNQRGLLYEQYF. In nucleotides, the CDR3 is TGTGCCAGCAGCCTCAATCAAAGGGGGCTACTATACGAGCAGTACTTC.

This chain links TRBV7-9 with TRBJ2-3; TRBD2 aligns across 7 bases. V lost 1 base and J lost 0; bases outside the gene matches: 7. Germline CDR1 reads SEHNR; CDR2 reads FQNEAQ (reference sequence). CDR3 length: 17 amino acids. CDR3 DNA sequence: TGTGCCAGCAGCTTAGGGGAGGGCCCCGCTAGCACAGATACGCAGTATTTT. Its translation is CASSLGEGPASTDTQYF.

The chain joins TRBV27 to TRBJ1-1; 9 positions match TRBD1. The germline V gene encodes CDR1 MNHEY and CDR2 SMNVEV (reference sequence). The V and J ends lost 5 bases and 4 bases, in that order; junction bases with no gene match: 8. The CDR3 totals 15 residues. This CDR3 is CASSTQGAGFTEAFF. The CDR3 nucleotides are TGTGCCAGCAGTACACAGGGGGCGGGTTTCACTGAAGCTTTCTTT.

In DNA form, the CDR3 reads TGTGCCAGCAGTTACTCGACCCGCGGCAGACCCTACGAGCAGTACTTC. It yields the protein CASSYSTRGRPYEQYF. The rearrangement joins TRBV6-2 or TRBV6-3 to TRBJ2-7, with unresolved D. This CDR3 region has 16 residues. The germline CDR1 and CDR2 sequences are MNHEY and SVGEGT. Trimming removed 0 bases at V and 2 bases at J, with 14 bases between.